The 19 T cell receptor beta chains given below trace back to one sample, sequenced in a study of CD8+ T cells in alopecia areata. Extraction of RNA preceded its reverse transcription into cDNA, which served as the sequencing template. Libraries were prepared by immunoSEQ multiplex PCR; TCRdb keeps only in-frame clonotypes and omits some of them. The sample holds about 200,000 clones, more than 50% seen once. The sample comprised CD8+ T cells sorted from blood. These receptors all stem from a human donor in good health.

This clone has a single count. The V call is TRBV6-5, the J call TRBJ2-1, with D perhaps TRBD2 (6 bases). Trimming left V 2 bases short and J 3 bases short, with 11 bases between. The CDR3 extends over 15 amino acids. From germline, CDR1 is MNHEY and CDR2 SVGAGI. The CDR3, as DNA: TGTGCCAGCAGTTACGGGCGGGGTAACTACAATGAGCAGTTCTTC. Amino acids: CASSYGRGNYNEQFF.

The chain joins TRBV5-1 to TRBJ1-1; D is ambiguous. Trimming cost V 1 base and J 8 bases, with 9 bases left between them. Germline loops: CDR1 SGHRS, CDR2 YFSETQ. This CDR3 region has 12 residues. CDR3 loop: CASSLTDSEAFF. For the CDR3, the DNA is TGCGCCAGCAGCTTGACAGATTCCGAAGCTTTCTTT.

This clone was seen a handful of times. The gene calls are TRBV7-2 and TRBJ2-1, with D perhaps being TRBD1 or TRBD2 (7 bases each). CDR1 SGHTA and CDR2 FQGNSA come from the germline V gene. The CDR3 is made up of 17 amino acids. V was pared by 3 bases and J by 4 bases, with 19 bases between. In DNA, the CDR3 is TGTGCCAGCAGCTTCTTAGGGCGGGGGACAGCATACAATGAGCAGTTCTTC. Protein: CASSFLGRGTAYNEQFF.

This sequence joins TRBV7-8 and TRBJ2-2; D ambiguous. The CDR3 covers 13 residues. Germline V CDR1 and CDR2: SGHVS, FQNEAQ. V was shortened by 5 bases and J by 5 bases, with 9 bases between the two germline ends. The CDR3 spells CASSDTRTGELFF. The DNA of the CDR3 is TGTGCCAGCAGCGATACGCGGACCGGGGAGCTGTTTTTT. Full variable domain (remainder filled in from reference TRBV7-8 and TRBJ2-2): GAGVSQSPRYKVAKRGQDVALRCDPISGHVSLFWYQQALGQGPEFLTYFQNEAQLDKSGLPSDRFFAERPEGSVSTLKIQRTQQEDSAVYLCASSDTRTGELFFGEGSRLTVL.

The chain joins TRBV2 to TRBJ1-5; TRBD1 matches at 9 bases. J gave up 3 bases and V 6 bases, and 6 bases lay outside the gene matches. CDR1 is SNHLY and CDR2 is FYNNEI in the germline V gene. The CDR3 length is 15 residues. The CDR3: CASSAGQGSNQPQHF. The CDR3 DNA reads as TGTGCCAGCAGCGCGGGACAGGGCTCCAATCAGCCCCAGCATTTT.

Comments on this clone: A junction end diverges from the germline sequence, so it may reflect a read error. The chain carries TRBV18 and TRBJ1-6, with TRBD1 as a possible D gene (5 bases). Germline lookup yields CDR1 KGHSH and CDR2 LQKENI. CDR3 size: 15 residues. CDR3 in amino acids: CASSAPAGPNSPLHF. CDR3 in DNA: TGTGCCAGCTCAGCACCCGCGGGGCCTAATTCACCCCTCCACTTT.

The V gene is TRBV15, the J gene TRBJ1-2; a possible D gene is TRBD1 (6 bases). V gave up 1 base and J gave up 8 bases, with 17 bases separating them. CDR1 and CDR2 (germline): LNHNV, YYDKDF (reference sequence). CDR3 length equals 15 residues. The CDR3 protein is CATSRVPLQGGGYTF. The DNA of the CDR3 is TGTGCCACCAGCAGAGTCCCCCTACAGGGAGGCGGCTACACCTTC.

This clone was seen just once. At one end, the junction sequence differs from germline, possibly due to a read error. The chain links TRBV29-1 to TRBJ2-1; D may correspond to TRBD1 or TRBD2 (5 bases each). Germline lookup yields CDR1 SQVTM and CDR2 ANQGSEA. The CDR3 covers 15 residues. DNA of the CDR3: TGCAGCGTCGAAGAAGCCGGGACCTTTCCTATCGAGCAGTTCTTC. Translating it yields CSVEEAGTFPIEQFF.

J is TRBJ2-7 and V is TRBV7-9, with D perhaps given as TRBD1 or TRBD2 (5 bases each). V gave up 5 bases and J gave up 2 bases, with 19 bases separating them. CDR3 length: 16 residues. Germline V gene sequence: CDR1 SEHNR, CDR2 FQNEAQ (reference sequence). CDR3 loop: CASSPAGGLGAYEQYF. The DNA for the CDR3 is TGTGCCAGCAGCCCGGCGGGCGGGTTAGGGGCCTACGAGCAGTACTTC.

The J gene is TRBJ2-3, the V gene TRBV13; no clear D gene. There are 14 residues in the CDR3. Germline V gene lookup returns CDR1 PRHDT and CDR2 FYEKMQ (reference sequence). Between the trimmed V and J ends, which lost 2 bases and 0 bases, there was a span of 6 bases. CDR3 coding DNA: TGTGCCAGCAGCTTACCCGCCAGCACAGATACGCAGTATTTT. Its protein is CASSLPASTDTQYF.

This chain uses TRBV7-7 with TRBJ2-5, with a tentative D call TRBD1 (6 bases). Trimming shortened V by 4 bases and J by 3 bases, and 9 bases separated the two germline ends. The CDR3 loop spans 13 amino acids. In germline, CDR1 is SSHAT, CDR2 FNYEAQ (reference sequence). The CDR3 DNA sequence: TGTGCCAGCAGCTACACAGGGAAAGAGACCCAGTACTTC. Translation gives CASSYTGKETQYF.

The J gene is TRBJ1-6, the V gene TRBV27, with D unclear. The germline V and J ends were trimmed by 5 bases and 4 bases, with 3 bases remaining between them. Germline values: CDR1 MNHEY, CDR2 SMNVEV (reference sequence). The CDR3 totals 12 residues. Written as DNA, the CDR3 is TGTGCCAGCAGTGCTTATAATTCACCCCTCCACTTT. Its protein product is CASSAYNSPLHF.

The genes are TRBV29-1 and TRBJ2-7; 10 bases fit TRBD1. Per germline, CDR1 SQVTM and CDR2 ANQGSEA. This CDR3 region has 14 residues. Trimming cost V 6 bases and J 4 bases; bases outside gene matches: 9. The CDR3 region is CSVLTGTGEYEQYF. CDR3 nucleotides: TGCAGCGTCCTCACCGGGACAGGGGAGTACGAGCAGTACTTC.

The chain couples TRBV5-1 to TRBJ2-6; D not resolved. The CDR3 has 13 amino acids. V gave up 9 bases and J gave up 0 bases, with 7 bases separating them. The germline gives CDR1 SGHRS, CDR2 YFSETQ. The CDR3 bases are TGCGCCACCGGCTTCTCTGGGGCCAACGTCCTGACTTTC. Its translation is CATGFSGANVLTF.

This chain links TRBV6-5 with TRBJ1-1; D unclear. The CDR3 length is 15 residues. Germline-derived CDR1 and CDR2 are MNHEY and SVGAGI. V lost 0 bases and J lost 1, with 9 bases in between. CDR3 DNA sequence: TGTGCCAGCAGTTACTCAGGGCCCGAGAACACTGAAGCTTTCTTT. Translating gives CASSYSGPENTEAFF.

This clone appeared a single time. This chain links TRBV25-1 with TRBJ1-1; D uncertain. This CDR3 is built from 13 residues. CDR1 and CDR2 (germline): MGHDK, SYGVNS. Trimming pared 4 bases from V and 4 bases from J, leaving 10 bases between. CDR3 amino acids: CASSGGGITEAFF. The CDR3 DNA is TGTGCCAGCAGTGGCGGCGGGATCACTGAAGCTTTCTTT.

The chain links TRBV4-2 to TRBJ2-3, with TRBD1 as a possible D gene (5 bases). The CDR3 consists of 15 residues. The germline gives CDR1 LGHNA, CDR2 YNFKEQ. The ends were cut back, 0 bases at V and 2 bases at J, with 9 bases in the middle. CDR3 sequence reads: CASSQERQPTDTQYF. The CDR3 DNA is TGTGCCAGCAGCCAAGAGCGACAGCCCACAGATACGCAGTATTTT.

This rearrangement joins TRBV9 to TRBJ1-5; the D is unclear. There are 15 residues in the CDR3. Looked up from germline, CDR1 is SGDLS and CDR2 is YYNGEE. V lost 3 bases to trimming and J lost 2 bases, with 12 bases between them. CDR3 region: CASSAGLVGNQPQHF. The DNA of the CDR3 is TGTGCCAGCAGCGCGGGCCTAGTGGGCAATCAGCCCCAGCATTTT.

The chain joins TRBV30 to TRBJ2-7; 9 positions agree with TRBD2. Germline CDR1 is GTSNPN and CDR2 is SVGIG (reference sequence). The CDR3 extends over 14 amino acids. Germline trimming cut 1 base from V and 2 bases from J; bases unmatched to any gene: 3. This CDR3 is CAWSDSGGTYEQYF. Here the CDR3 DNA reads TGTGCCTGGAGTGATAGCGGGGGAACCTACGAGCAGTACTTC.